The clone carrying this TCR beta chain has a single count. What it recognizes is unknown. Both 60 Vbeta primers and 13 Jbeta primers went into the PCR. The repertoire was sequenced with immunoSEQ multiplex PCR; TCRdb's copy has only in-frame clones and lacks some. Seen here are about 150,000 clones, around 75% observed once, and the top ten hold roughly 1.4%. These data come from a study of cytomegalovirus exposure and HLA in healthy donors. Findings and limits, study-wide: Overall, approximately 150 TCR beta chains were annotated as cytomegalovirus-associated. When analyzed later, a missense DCLRE1C variant was found to be linked to TCR beta V- and J-gene trimming. The majority of TCR sequences were rare, yet some public TCRs appeared in many donors.

The CDR3 spans 14 residues. The V gene lost 0 bases and the J gene lost 8 bases, with 14 bases spanning the gap. The sample consisted of PBMCs. The receptor's source is a young man in good health and CMV-seronegative. The chain is built from TRBV5-3 and TRBJ1-2; the D is unclear. TRBV5-3 is an ORF; its function is uncertain. CDR3 sequence (DNA): TGTGCCAGAAGCTTGGCCGGGAGGTCAATGGGCTACACCTTC. Encoded protein: CARSLAGRSMGYTF.